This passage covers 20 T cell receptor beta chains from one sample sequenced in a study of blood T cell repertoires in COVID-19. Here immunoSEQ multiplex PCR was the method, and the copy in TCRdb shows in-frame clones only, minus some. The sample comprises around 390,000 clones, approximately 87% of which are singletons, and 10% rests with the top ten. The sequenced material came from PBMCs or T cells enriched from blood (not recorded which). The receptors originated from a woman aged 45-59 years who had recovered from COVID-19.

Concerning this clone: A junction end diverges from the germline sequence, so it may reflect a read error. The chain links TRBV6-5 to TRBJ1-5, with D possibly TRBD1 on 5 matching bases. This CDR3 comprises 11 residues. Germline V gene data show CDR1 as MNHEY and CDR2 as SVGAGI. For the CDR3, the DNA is TGCGGCGGGGGTAGCAATCAGCCCCAGCATTTT. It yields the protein CGGGSNQPQHF.

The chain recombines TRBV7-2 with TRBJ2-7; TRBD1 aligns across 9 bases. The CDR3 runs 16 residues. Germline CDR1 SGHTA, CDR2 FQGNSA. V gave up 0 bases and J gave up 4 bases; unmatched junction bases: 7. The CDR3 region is CASSLASGTGKYEQYF. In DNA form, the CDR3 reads TGTGCCAGCAGCTTAGCGAGCGGGACAGGGAAATACGAGCAGTACTTC.

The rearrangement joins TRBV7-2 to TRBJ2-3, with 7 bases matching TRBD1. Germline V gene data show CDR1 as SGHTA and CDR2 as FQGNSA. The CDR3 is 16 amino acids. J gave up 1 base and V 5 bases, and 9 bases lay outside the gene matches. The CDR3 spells CASSVKGGGGTDTQYF. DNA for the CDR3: TGTGCCAGCAGCGTAAAAGGGGGCGGCGGCACAGATACGCAGTATTTT.

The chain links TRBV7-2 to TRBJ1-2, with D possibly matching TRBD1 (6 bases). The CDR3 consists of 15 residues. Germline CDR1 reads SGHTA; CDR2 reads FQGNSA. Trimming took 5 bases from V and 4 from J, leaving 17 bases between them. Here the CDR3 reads CASSQYRERAYGYTF. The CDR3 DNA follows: TGTGCCAGCAGCCAGTACAGGGAGAGGGCCTATGGCTACACCTTC.

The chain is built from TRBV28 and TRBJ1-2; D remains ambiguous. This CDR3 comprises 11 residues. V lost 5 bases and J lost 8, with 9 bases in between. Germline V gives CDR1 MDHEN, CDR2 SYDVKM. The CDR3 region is CASSQGGGYTF. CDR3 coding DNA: TGTGCCAGCAGTCAAGGAGGAGGCTACACCTTC.

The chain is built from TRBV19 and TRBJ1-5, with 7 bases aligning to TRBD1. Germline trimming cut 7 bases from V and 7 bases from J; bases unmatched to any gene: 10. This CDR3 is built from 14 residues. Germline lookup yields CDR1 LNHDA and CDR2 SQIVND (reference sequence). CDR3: CASTFLDREQPQHF. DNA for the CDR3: TGTGCCAGTACTTTCCTTGACAGGGAACAGCCCCAGCATTTT.

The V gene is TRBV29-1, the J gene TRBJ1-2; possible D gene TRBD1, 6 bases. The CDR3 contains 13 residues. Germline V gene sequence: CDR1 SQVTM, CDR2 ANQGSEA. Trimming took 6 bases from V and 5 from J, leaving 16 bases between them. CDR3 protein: CSVDNQQGYGYTF. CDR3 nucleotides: TGCAGCGTCGATAACCAACAGGGATATGGCTACACCTTC.

The CDR3 sequence is CASSEDRATSTDTQYF. The DNA of the CDR3 is TGTGCCAGCAGTGAAGACAGGGCCACTAGCACAGATACGCAGTATTTT. The chain combines TRBV2 with TRBJ2-3; D is possibly TRBD1 (6 bases). Germline CDR1 is SNHLY and CDR2 is FYNNEI. Trimming shortened V by 1 base and J by 0 bases, and 11 bases separated the two germline ends. CDR3 length: 16 amino acids.

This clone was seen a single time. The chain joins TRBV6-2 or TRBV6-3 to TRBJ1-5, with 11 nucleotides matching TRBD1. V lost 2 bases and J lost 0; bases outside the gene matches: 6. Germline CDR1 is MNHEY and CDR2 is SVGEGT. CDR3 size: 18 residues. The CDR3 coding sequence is TGTGCCAGCAGTTACGTCGGGACAGGGGGTTATAGCAATCAGCCCCAGCATTTT. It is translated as CASSYVGTGGYSNQPQHF.

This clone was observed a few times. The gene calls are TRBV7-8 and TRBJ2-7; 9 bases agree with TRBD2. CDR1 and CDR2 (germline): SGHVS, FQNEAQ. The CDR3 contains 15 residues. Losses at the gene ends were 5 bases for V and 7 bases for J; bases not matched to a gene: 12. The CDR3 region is CASSPTAGGWEEQYF. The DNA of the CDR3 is TGTGCCAGCAGCCCAACAGCGGGGGGCTGGGAGGAGCAGTACTTC.

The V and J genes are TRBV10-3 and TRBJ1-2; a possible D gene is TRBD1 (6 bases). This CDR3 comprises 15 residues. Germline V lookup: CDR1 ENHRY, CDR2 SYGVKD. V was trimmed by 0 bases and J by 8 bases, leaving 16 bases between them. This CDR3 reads CAISESQGFYWGYTF. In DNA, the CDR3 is TGTGCCATCAGTGAGTCGCAGGGGTTCTACTGGGGCTACACCTTC.

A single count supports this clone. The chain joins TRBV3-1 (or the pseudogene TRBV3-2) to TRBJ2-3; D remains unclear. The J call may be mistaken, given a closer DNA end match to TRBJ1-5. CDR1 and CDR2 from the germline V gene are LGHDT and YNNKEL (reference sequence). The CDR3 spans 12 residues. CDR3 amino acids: CASSQVKRTQHF. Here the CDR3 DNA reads TGTGCCAGCAGCCAAGTAAAGCGTACCCAGCATTTT.

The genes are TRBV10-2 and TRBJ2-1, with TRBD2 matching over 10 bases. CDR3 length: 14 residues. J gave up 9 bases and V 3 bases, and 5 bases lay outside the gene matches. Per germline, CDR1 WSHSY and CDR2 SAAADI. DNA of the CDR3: TGCGCCAGCAGTGATGGTAGCGGGGGGCGTGAGCAGTTCTTC. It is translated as CASSDGSGGREQFF.

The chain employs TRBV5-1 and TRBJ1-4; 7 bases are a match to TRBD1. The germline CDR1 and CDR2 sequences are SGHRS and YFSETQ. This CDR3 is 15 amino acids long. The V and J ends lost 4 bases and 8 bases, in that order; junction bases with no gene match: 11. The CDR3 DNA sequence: TGCGCCAGCAGCGGGACGAGACAGGGTGAAGAAAAACTGTTTTTT. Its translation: CASSGTRQGEEKLFF.

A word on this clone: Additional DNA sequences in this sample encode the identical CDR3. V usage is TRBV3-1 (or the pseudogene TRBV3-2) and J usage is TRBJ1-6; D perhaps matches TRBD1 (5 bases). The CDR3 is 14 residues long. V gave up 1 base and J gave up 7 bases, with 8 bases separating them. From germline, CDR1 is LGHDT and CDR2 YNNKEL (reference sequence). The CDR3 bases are TGTGCCAGCAGCCAAGGTCAGGGAAATTCACCCCTCCACTTT. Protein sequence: CASSQGQGNSPLHF.

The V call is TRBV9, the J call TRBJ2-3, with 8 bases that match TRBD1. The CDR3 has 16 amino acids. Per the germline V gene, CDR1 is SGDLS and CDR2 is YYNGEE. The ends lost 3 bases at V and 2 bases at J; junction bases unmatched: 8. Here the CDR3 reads CASSASGQGFTDTQYF. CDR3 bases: TGTGCCAGCAGCGCCTCCGGACAGGGATTCACAGATACGCAGTATTTT.

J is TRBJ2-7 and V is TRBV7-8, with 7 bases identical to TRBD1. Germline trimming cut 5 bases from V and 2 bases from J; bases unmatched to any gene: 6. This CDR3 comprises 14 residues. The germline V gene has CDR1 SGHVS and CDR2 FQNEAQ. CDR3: CASSISGTAYEQYF. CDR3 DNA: TGTGCCAGCAGCATTTCCGGGACAGCCTACGAGCAGTACTTC.

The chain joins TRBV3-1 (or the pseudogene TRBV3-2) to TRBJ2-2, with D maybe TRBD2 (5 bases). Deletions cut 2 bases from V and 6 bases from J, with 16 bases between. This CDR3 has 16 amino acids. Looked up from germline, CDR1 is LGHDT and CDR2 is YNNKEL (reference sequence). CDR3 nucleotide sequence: TGTGCCAGCAGCCAAATTACGGGGTTCTACGCCGGGGAGCTGTTTTTT. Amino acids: CASSQITGFYAGELFF.

In DNA form, the CDR3 reads TGTGCCAGCTCACCAAGAGGACAGGGAGGCCCCTATGGCTACACCTTC. Translation: CASSPRGQGGPYGYTF. J is TRBJ1-2 and V is TRBV18; 8 bases line up with TRBD1. V trimming: 2 bases; J trimming: 4 bases; junction bases outside the gene matches: 9. The germline gives CDR1 KGHSH, CDR2 LQKENI. CDR3 length: 16 amino acids.

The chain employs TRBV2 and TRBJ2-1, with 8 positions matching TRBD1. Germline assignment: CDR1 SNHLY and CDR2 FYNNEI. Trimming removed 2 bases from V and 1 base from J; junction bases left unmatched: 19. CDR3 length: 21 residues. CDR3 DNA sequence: TGTGCCAGCAGTGAACCGTCCTGGGTTCGGACAGGGCAGGTTTCCTACAATGAGCAGTTCTTC. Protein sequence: CASSEPSWVRTGQVSYNEQFF.